These 10 T cell receptor beta chains were all obtained from the same sample, sequenced in a study of blood T cell repertoires in COVID-19. Using immunoSEQ multiplex PCR, the repertoire was profiled, and TCRdb retains in-frame clones only, with some absent. This sample has 220,000 or so clones, with 86% found just once. The sequencing input was peripheral blood. All receptors derive from a woman in her 50s with COVID-19, enrolled during active disease.

This clone turned up a few times. The genes are TRBV27 and TRBJ1-5; D uncertain. Trimming pared 0 bases from V and 0 bases from J, leaving 9 bases between. This CDR3 spans 16 amino acids. Germline values: CDR1 MNHEY, CDR2 SMNVEV (reference sequence). The CDR3 here is CASSLSGGSSNQPQHF. The CDR3 nucleotides read TGTGCCAGCAGTTTATCGGGTGGGAGTAGCAATCAGCCCCAGCATTTT.

CDR3 protein: CASSLRGMPSSYNEQFF. The CDR3 DNA follows: TGTGCCAGCAGCCTGAGGGGGATGCCAAGCTCCTACAATGAGCAGTTCTTC. V is TRBV11-2 and J is TRBJ2-1; maybe TRBD1 (6 bases). The CDR3 is 17 residues long. The germline V and J ends were trimmed by 5 bases and 0 bases, with 17 bases remaining between them. The germline CDR1 and CDR2 sequences are SGHAT and FQNNGV.

The chain has TRBV18 and TRBJ1-1; D remains unclear. Germline V gene lookup returns CDR1 KGHSH and CDR2 LQKENI. Trimming took 1 base from V and 6 from J, leaving 15 bases between them. This CDR3 spans 15 amino acids. The DNA for the CDR3 is TGTGCCAGCTCACCACAGAAGGTGCCGCGGGCTGAAGCTTTCTTT. Protein sequence: CASSPQKVPRAEAFF.

A single count supports this clone. As DNA, the CDR3 is TGTGCCAGCAGCTTAGGGGGCTCGGTATACAATGAGCAGTTCTTC. Translating it yields CASSLGGSVYNEQFF. The chain links TRBV7-6 to TRBJ2-1; possible D gene TRBD1, 5 bases. Germline CDR1 SGHVS, CDR2 FNYEAQ. The V end was cut by 1 base, the J end by 4 bases, with 11 bases between. The CDR3 is made up of 15 amino acids.

The V call is TRBV19, the J call TRBJ2-6, with D possibly being TRBD1 (5 bases). Deletions cut 3 bases from V and 2 bases from J, with 8 bases between. This CDR3 comprises 15 residues. Germline values: CDR1 LNHDA, CDR2 SQIVND (reference sequence). The CDR3 reads CASSITGAGANVLTF. The CDR3 DNA reads as TGTGCCAGTAGTATTACAGGAGCTGGGGCCAACGTCCTGACTTTC. The variable domain in full, completed from reference TRBV19 and TRBJ2-6, reads DGGITQSPKYLFRKEGQNVTLSCEQNLNHDAMYWYRQDPGQGLRLIYYSQIVNDFQKGDIAEGYSVSREKKESFPLTVTSAQKNPTAFYLCASSITGAGANVLTFGAGSRLTVL.

CDR3 coding DNA: TGTGCCAGCAGCCAAGGACTCAGGGGATATGGCTACACCTTC. Amino acid sequence: CASSQGLRGYGYTF. The J gene is TRBJ1-2, the V gene TRBV3-1 (or the pseudogene TRBV3-2), with D maybe TRBD1 (6 bases). CDR3 length: 14 residues. Trimming took off 1 base at V and 5 bases at J, with 11 bases between the two ends. Germline CDR1 is LGHDT and CDR2 is YNNKEL (reference sequence).

The chain uses TRBV30 and TRBJ2-1; TRBD1 agrees at 12 bases. Losses at the gene ends were 6 bases for V and 10 bases for J; bases not matched to a gene: 7. The CDR3 loop spans 13 amino acids. Germline lookup yields CDR1 GTSNPN and CDR2 SVGIG (reference sequence). The DNA for the CDR3 is TGTGCCTGCCGGGACAGGGGGCCCAAGGAGCAGTTCTTC. This codes for CACRDRGPKEQFF.

The gene calls are TRBV6-6 and TRBJ1-6; TRBD1 is a possible D gene (5 bases). V lost 7 bases and J 0 bases, leaving 10 bases between the germline ends. From germline, CDR1 is MNHNY and CDR2 SVGAGI (reference sequence). The CDR3 length is 15 residues. For the CDR3, the DNA is TGTGCCAGCAAGGTAGACAGCTCCTATAATTCACCCCTCCACTTT. Translating gives CASKVDSSYNSPLHF.

The gene calls are TRBV30 and TRBJ1-5; the match to TRBD1 covers 9 bases. CDR3 size: 16 residues. After removal of 2 bases from V and 7 bases from J, the junction contained 12 bases not matched to a gene. From germline, CDR1 is GTSNPN and CDR2 SVGIG (reference sequence). The CDR3 nucleotides are TGTGCCTGGAGTACCCAGACAGGGGGAGTGGGGCAGCCCCAGCATTTT. This encodes CAWSTQTGGVGQPQHF.

V is TRBV15 and J is TRBJ1-5; 10 bases fit TRBD1. CDR1 LNHNV and CDR2 YYDKDF come from the germline V gene (reference sequence). V trimming: 2 bases; J trimming: 2 bases; junction bases outside the gene matches: 6. The CDR3 extends over 17 amino acids. The CDR3 is CATSRSPGTGGNQPQHF. DNA of the CDR3: TGTGCCACCAGCAGATCACCAGGGACAGGGGGCAATCAGCCCCAGCATTTT.